This T cell receptor (beta chain) was identified during a study of regulatory T cells in long-lasting Graves disease. Study-wide points: Compared with new cases, persistent Graves' patients showed reduced TCR diversity.

iRepertoire HTBI primers and Arm-PCR of CDR3 regions built TCR beta libraries. TCRdb redid the calling of the multiplex PCR reads with MiXCR, one entry per CDR3 protein. Among approximately 470,000 distinct CDR3 sequences listed, about 17% were seen once. Time point in this sample: newly diagnosed GD, antithyroid drugs for less than 3 months. Extracted RNA from PBMCs served as the source of the TCR library. Tubes containing EDTA received 8 to 9.5 milliliters of drawn peripheral blood. This clonotype was counted a few times. Its specificity is not known. A much bigger clone sits one base away, suggesting this may be a read error. CDR3 length: 15 residues. CDR1 and CDR2 from the germline V gene are SGHRS and YFSETQ. With V trimmed by 3 bases and J by 7 bases, 3 bases remained unmatched. These data are also associated with another study on T cells in Graves' hyperthyroidism and ophthalmopathy. As reported in that work: It was a median approximately 6.9 months before onset that the model predicted ophthalmopathy.

This sequence originates from a man aged 35-49 years with Graves disease. The rearrangement uses TRBV5-1 and TRBJ2-1; TRBD2 agrees at 14 bases. This material consisted of peripheral blood mononuclear cells (PBMCs), taken at new diagnosis, from a patient treated with antithyroid drugs. The CDR3 region has the DNA TGCGCCAGCAGCTGGGGACTAGCGGGAGTTAATGAGCAGTTCTTC. Amino acids: CASSWGLAGVNEQFF.